These T cell receptor beta chains were read from a single sample in a study of tumor-infiltrating lymphocytes in glioblastoma multiforme. Each CDR3 protein is one row after TCRdb ran MiXCR on the multiplex PCR reads. There are some 32,000 distinct CDR3 sequences in the sample; about 64% occur only once, and roughly 31% lies in the top ten. The sequencing input was brain tumor tissue. Receptors originate from a male donor with glioblastoma. Both conserved end residues are part of each CDR3. D genes are given only for firm matches. Clone size is not always given. Where it is, it says once, few, many or a class for expanded clones.

v_call	d_call	j_call	clone_size	cdr3_aa
TRBV20-1	-	TRBJ2-7	-	CSARGLGYEQYF
TRBV28	TRBD1	TRBJ1-5	-	CASSSQGAPGDQPQHF
TRBV5-4	TRBD1	TRBJ2-5	many	CASSLGGYRTGEETQYF
TRBV4-1	-	TRBJ2-1	many	CASSQSQGNEQFF
TRBV20-1	-	TRBJ1-1	-	CSAPDGTVTEAFF
TRBV29-1	-	TRBJ2-7	many	CSVLGGVLASYEQYF
TRBV11-2	-	TRBJ2-7	-	CASSPPPSASSYEQYF
TRBV7-9	TRBD2	TRBJ2-1	many	CASSFAGLAGVNEQFF
TRBV20-1	TRBD1	TRBJ2-2	-	CSVKTGGFGELFF
TRBV20-1	-	TRBJ2-3	many	CSARTSRGEGTQYF
TRBV6-2/TRBV6-3	-	TRBJ2-3	-	CASSPQGLATDTRYF
TRBV6-1	-	TRBJ1-2	-	CARREDGFTF
TRBV6-2/TRBV6-3	-	TRBJ1-2	many	CASTNLGRDYGYTF
TRBV13	-	TRBJ2-7	many	CASSPRARVTYEQYF
TRBV20-1	-	TRBJ1-1	medium-sized	CSATRQMNTEAFF
TRBV28	TRBD2	TRBJ2-1	few	CASSSIAGGDNEQFF
TRBV20-1	TRBD1	TRBJ1-5	-	CSAARQGTSNQPQHF
TRBV7-3	-	TRBJ2-7	-	CASSLKPASYEQYF